This T cell receptor (beta chain) comes out of a study of shared clonotypes between healthy human individuals (dated by TCRdb to between 2020 and 2021). For the study in its entirety: The cohort included three men and two women between 18 and 49 years of age. Per donor, three plates each were used for CD4 naive and CD4 memory, two for CD8 naive, and one for CD8 memory. Blood TCR repertoires of roughly five healthy adults were deeply sequenced to estimate repertoire size and the extent of clonotype sharing between individuals. To increase sequencing depth and limit assay-specific biases, TCR repertoire library preparation and sequencing were carried out by different laboratories using diverse techniques. Between about 0.85 and 9.5 billion PBMCs per donor were obtained by leukapheresis.

V is cut by 6 bases and J by 2 bases, and the space between the germline ends is 13 bases. CDR1 is given as MDHEN and CDR2 as SYDVKM, both from the germline V gene. Measured from the cysteine to the phenylalanine, the CDR3 is 14 residues long. The DNA shown is the 42-base CDR3, in frame from base 1. The donors were healthy, HIV-negative adults who had no recently reported acute infections or vaccinations. Every donor was a Caucasian adult living in Nashville, Tennessee, USA. CD4+ T cells were enriched through magnetic negative selection, after which naive cells were positively selected on CD45RA and the remaining negative fraction served as the memory subset. Blood was obtained by leukapheresis, after which PBMCs were separated by Ficoll-Histopaque density gradient centrifugation and cryopreserved in liquid nitrogen vapor phase. Analytical flow cytometry was used to check the purity and quantity of each magnetically sorted T cell population. Each sorted fraction had its genomic DNA isolated and then quantified by UV absorbance on a Nanodrop 2000c.

Broad study findings and their caveats: Compared with non-shared clonotypes, clonotypes shared by all four sorted-subset donors had higher generation probabilities. Because the study included a small number of donors, the genetic and exposure-history diversity represented was limited. Sharing across several donors was observed for about 5% of naive CD4, about 4% of naive CD8, roughly 2.4% of memory CD4, and around 0.42% of memory CD8 clonotypes. Sampling was restricted to blood, and TCR repertoires in tissues likely differ from the TCR repertoires found in blood. Larger estimated clonotype richness was generally found for naive subsets than for memory subsets. Pairwise subsampling indicated that sequencing depth was expected to affect the degree of clonotype sharing among donors. Rarefaction of sorted-subset datasets indicated incomplete sequencing despite the large sequencing depth.

TCR CDR3 regions were amplified from genomic DNA by multiplex PCR using the deep immunoSEQ assay. Extracted genomic DNA from each cell subset was spread evenly across all wells of several immunoSEQ 96-well plates, with each plate serving as a replicate. Each replicate PCR for sorted subsets received around 200 ng genomic DNA, equal to tens of thousands of T cell genomes. Purified libraries were quantified with a Qubit 3.0 fluorometer, sized on a Bioanalyzer 2100, and re-quantified with the KAPA Library Quantification kit. A separate single-read 150-cycle Illumina NextSeq 550 flow cell was used to sequence each immunoSEQ 96-well plate. The authors processed their data as follows. Because only junctional sequences without quality scores were contained in the immunoSEQ output, filtering matching that applied to full-length reads could not be performed. Sequences were annotated with PyIR, a Python wrapper for IgBLAST v1.9, using IMGT germline references to assign V/J genes and CDR3. Any read was removed if the V/J assignment was weak (E-value above 1e-6), the CDR3 was missing, or the read contained stop codons, out-of-frame junctions, or ambiguous translated residues. V3J clonotypes were defined by identical inferred V gene, J gene, and CDR3 amino acid sequence. To compute the percentage overlap between repertoires, the number of shared unique clonotypes was divided by the size of the smaller repertoire. Repertoire richness was assessed with RTK rarefaction, the Chao1 estimator, and Recon v2.1 estimates of unobserved clonotypes. Generation probabilities were computed with OLGA for all TCRbeta clonotypes obtained by the gDNA method from a handful of donors. Here the immuneACCESS table is served through TCRdb, limited to in-frame sequences with V and J called. Missing clones are a known gap in these copies; in checked studies unresolved V genes cover under half, and the rest lacks a known reason. V and J calls and clone size are copied from that table; D and trimming were computed from the DNA. For this sample there are under 750,000 clones; approximately 72% appear just once. Under 2% of the sample belongs to the ten largest clones.

Worth noting for this clone: Its cognate antigen has yet to be identified. Base qualities are not provided; no much larger clone lies one nucleotide away. The sample contains more than one DNA sequence encoding this CDR3.

The chain uses TRBV28 and TRBJ1-2; TRBD1 is a weak D gene call, 5 bases matching. The sample consisted of memory CD4+ T cells sorted from blood. The cell subset or site label, as the study defines it: CD45RA-negative fraction. This clonotype was sampled from a woman in her 30s in good health. The encoded CDR3 is CASSPGGENYGYTF. The nucleotide sequence is given as TGTGCCAGCAGCCCCGGGGGGGAAAACTATGGCTACACCTTC.